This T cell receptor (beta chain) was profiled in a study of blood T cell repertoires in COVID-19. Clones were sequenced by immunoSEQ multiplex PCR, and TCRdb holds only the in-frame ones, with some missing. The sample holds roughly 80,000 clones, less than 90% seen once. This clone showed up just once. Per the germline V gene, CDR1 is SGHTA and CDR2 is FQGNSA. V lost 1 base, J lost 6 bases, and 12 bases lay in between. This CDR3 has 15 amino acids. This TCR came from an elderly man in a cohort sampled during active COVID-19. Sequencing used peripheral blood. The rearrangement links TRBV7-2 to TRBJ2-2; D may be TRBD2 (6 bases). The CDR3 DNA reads TGTGCCAGCAGCTTAGGGGGAGGAGTAGCCGGGGAGCTGTTTTTT. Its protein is CASSLGGGVAGELFF.